What follows are 29 T cell receptor beta chains derived from one specimen sequenced in a study of blood T cell repertoires in COVID-19. The repertoire was sequenced with immunoSEQ multiplex PCR; TCRdb's copy has only in-frame clones and lacks some. The table includes under 120,000 clones, 80% to 90% detected once. Sequenced sample: peripheral blood. The source of these receptors is a woman of 80 years or more with acute or convalescent COVID-19.

The chain recombines TRBV21-1 with TRBJ2-5; the D call of TRBD1 is as the table states it, not checked on the DNA. TRBV21-1 is a pseudogene. The CDR3 contains 13 residues. The CDR3 here is CASGHFIQETQYF. CDR3 DNA sequence: TGTGCCAGCGGACACTTTATCCAAGAGACCCAGTACTTC.

V and J are TRBV6-5 and TRBJ1-6; the D is unclear. CDR1 is MNHEY and CDR2 is SVGAGI in the germline V gene. Trimming left V 1 base short and J 5 bases short, with 9 bases between. The CDR3 extends over 15 amino acids. CDR3 sequence: CASSYFSPDNSPLHF. CDR3 in DNA: TGTGCCAGCAGTTACTTCTCTCCCGATAATTCACCCCTCCACTTT.

This clone has just one count. The chain is built from TRBV28 and TRBJ2-7, with 7 bases matching TRBD2. The CDR3 covers 12 residues. V gave up 6 bases and J gave up 9 bases; unmatched junction bases: 8. Looked up from germline, CDR1 is MDHEN and CDR2 is SYDVKM. The CDR3 DNA reads as TGTGCCAGCAGCCTGGGGGGGTATTGGCAGTACTTC. It codes for CASSLGGYWQYF.

The J gene is TRBJ2-7, the V gene TRBV5-4, with 12 bases identical to TRBD2. Germline assignment: CDR1 SGHNT and CDR2 YYREEE (reference sequence). The CDR3 extends over 17 amino acids. The junction had 8 bases not matched to a gene; V was cut back by 0 bases and J by 4 bases. As DNA, the CDR3 is TGTGCCAGCAGCTTGGTCCTACTAGCGGGGGGCGGGTACGAGCAGTACTTC. Residues: CASSLVLLAGGGYEQYF.

The V and J genes are TRBV11-2 and TRBJ1-6; D is possibly TRBD1 (6 bases). The CDR3 runs 18 residues. Germline V gene sequence: CDR1 SGHAT, CDR2 FQNNGV. V was clipped by 5 bases and J by 4 bases, with 21 bases between them. As DNA, the CDR3 is TGTGCCAGCAGCCCTCCGGACAGAGGGGGTGGTTATAATTCACCCCTCCACTTT. Its protein product is CASSPPDRGGGYNSPLHF.

The rearrangement links TRBV28 to TRBJ2-5; TRBD2 matches at 7 bases. V lost 6 bases, J lost 1 base, and 5 bases stayed unmatched. There are 14 residues in the CDR3. The germline V gene has CDR1 MDHEN and CDR2 SYDVKM. The DNA for the CDR3 is TGTGCCAGCAGCCCCGGCGGGGGCCAAGAGACCCAGTACTTC. Amino acids: CASSPGGGQETQYF.

This clone was seen a single time. The rearrangement uses TRBV6-5 and TRBJ2-7; 8 nucleotides align to TRBD1. Trimming removed 6 bases from V and 1 base from J; junction bases left unmatched: 8. Germline CDR1 and CDR2: MNHEY and SVGAGI. The CDR3 is made up of 15 amino acids. CDR3 amino acids: CASSPARGHSYEQYF. CDR3 nucleotides: TGTGCCAGCAGCCCGGCCAGGGGGCATTCCTACGAGCAGTACTTC.

The rearrangement uses TRBV13 and TRBJ2-3, with 10 bases lining up with TRBD2. CDR1 is PRHDT, CDR2 FYEKMQ, per germline (reference sequence). V dropped 2 bases and J dropped 9; count of bases not matched to a gene: 11. The CDR3 is made up of 16 amino acids. The CDR3 sequence: CASSLPLAGERGTQYF. The DNA for the CDR3 is TGTGCCAGCAGCTTACCTCTAGCGGGGGAGCGAGGGACGCAGTATTTT.

The chain employs TRBV6-5 and TRBJ2-7; TRBD1 is a possible D gene (5 bases). The CDR3 contains 15 residues. Looked up from germline, CDR1 is MNHEY and CDR2 is SVGAGI. Between the trimmed V and J ends, which lost 4 bases and 0 bases, there was a span of 13 bases. CDR3 sequence: CASSLLGQGSYEQYF. The CDR3 nucleotides read TGTGCCAGCAGTTTGCTTGGGCAGGGCTCCTACGAGCAGTACTTC.

The chain is built from TRBV9 and TRBJ1-2, with D maybe TRBD1 (5 bases). This CDR3 is built from 15 residues. Germline CDR1 and CDR2: SGDLS and YYNGEE. With 0 bases removed from V and 2 bases from J, the gap between germline ends came to 11 bases. The DNA of the CDR3 is TGTGCCAGCAGCGTAGAAGGGGCAGGGAACTATGGCTACACCTTC. This encodes CASSVEGAGNYGYTF.

This chain connects TRBV19 to TRBJ1-5, with 10 bases aligning to TRBD1. The V segment lost 5 bases and the J segment 2 bases; nucleotides outside the gene matches: 12. The germline V gene has CDR1 LNHDA and CDR2 SQIVND (reference sequence). The CDR3 totals 18 residues. The CDR3 DNA reads as TGTGCCAGTAGTCTCTCCTGGGACAGGGGTAGGGGCAATCAGCCCCAGCATTTT. Its translation: CASSLSWDRGRGNQPQHF.

The chain has TRBV15 and TRBJ2-3, with 7 bases that match TRBD2. Germline CDR1 and CDR2: LNHNV and YYDKDF (reference sequence). The CDR3 sequence is 18 residues long. Trimming at V came to 4 bases and at J to 4 bases, leaving 17 bases not matched to a gene. For the CDR3, the DNA is TGTGCCACCAGCATAGGGCGCGGGGGAACCTTGGGGGCAGATACGCAGTATTTT. Its protein is CATSIGRGGTLGADTQYF.

This clone was seen only once. The rearrangement joins TRBV25-1 to TRBJ1-5; D not certain. The germline V and J ends were trimmed by 1 base and 9 bases, with 7 bases remaining between them. Germline assignment: CDR1 MGHDK and CDR2 SYGVNS. This CDR3 is built from 12 residues. The CDR3 region is CASSEWSGPQHF. Here the CDR3 DNA reads TGTGCCAGCAGTGAATGGAGTGGGCCCCAGCATTTT.

The chain recombines TRBV11-2 with TRBJ2-7, with TRBD2 matching 7 bases. The CDR3 extends over 15 amino acids. Germline CDR1 reads SGHAT; CDR2 reads FQNNGV. V was pared by 0 bases and J by 0 bases, with 2 bases of the junction left unmatched. For the CDR3, the DNA is TGTGCCAGCAGCTTAGACGGGGGGAGCTCCTACGAGCAGTACTTC. It is translated as CASSLDGGSSYEQYF.

The chain links TRBV6-2 or TRBV6-3 to TRBJ2-7, with D tentatively TRBD1 (6 bases). Trimming left V 6 bases short and J 4 bases short, with 13 bases between. CDR1 MNHEY and CDR2 SVGEGT come from the germline V gene. This CDR3 has 13 amino acids. CDR3 coding DNA: TGTGCCAGCAGCACCGTCAGGGGTTACGAGCAGTACTTC. It is translated as CASSTVRGYEQYF.

The chain joins TRBV2 to TRBJ2-7; 7 bases match TRBD2. The CDR3 covers 15 residues. Looked up from germline, CDR1 is SNHLY and CDR2 is FYNNEI. With V trimmed by 2 bases and J by 2 bases, 6 bases remained unmatched. CDR3 nucleotide sequence: TGTGCCAGCAGTGAAAGTCCCGCGGGGGCCTACGAGCAGTACTTC. Translation gives CASSESPAGAYEQYF.

A few counts support this clone. The chain is built from TRBV18 and TRBJ2-3, with no clear D. Between the trimmed V and J ends, which lost 4 bases and 4 bases, there was a span of 6 bases. The CDR3 is 12 amino acids. Germline CDR1 is KGHSH and CDR2 is LQKENI. Here the CDR3 reads CASSRGPDTQYF. The CDR3 bases are TGTGCCAGCTCACGAGGTCCAGATACGCAGTATTTT.

This clone was seen only once. The gene calls are TRBV5-1 and TRBJ1-6; 11 bases line up with TRBD1. J was trimmed by 9 bases and V by 4 bases; bases with no gene match: 9. The CDR3 runs to 16 residues. Germline lookup yields CDR1 SGHRS and CDR2 YFSETQ. The CDR3 bases are TGCGCCAGCAGCGTCTCCGGGACAGGGGGTCGTTCACCCCTCCACTTT. This codes for CASSVSGTGGRSPLHF.

This clone has just one count. The chain links TRBV18 to TRBJ2-1; a possible D gene is TRBD2 (5 bases). Per germline, CDR1 KGHSH and CDR2 LQKENI. The V end lost 1 base, the J end lost 6 bases, and 10 bases lay between the germline ends. The CDR3 is made up of 14 amino acids. CDR3: CASSPLQRGNEQFF. As DNA, the CDR3 is TGTGCCAGCTCACCACTCCAACGGGGCAATGAGCAGTTCTTC.

The chain is built from TRBV2 and TRBJ1-5; 7 bases map to TRBD1. CDR1 SNHLY and CDR2 FYNNEI come from the germline V gene. This CDR3 comprises 15 residues. V shed 5 bases, J shed 3 bases, and the junction held 7 bases outside the gene matches. The CDR3 region is CASSISQGINQPQHF. As DNA, the CDR3 is TGTGCCAGCAGTATTTCACAGGGGATCAATCAGCCCCAGCATTTT.

The chain has TRBV6-5 and TRBJ2-7, with D possibly TRBD2 on 5 matching bases. The germline V gene encodes CDR1 MNHEY and CDR2 SVGAGI. CDR3 length: 13 amino acids. V lost 6 bases to trimming and J lost 9 bases, with 18 bases between them. CDR3 sequence reads: CASRRTGLGVQYF. CDR3 DNA sequence: TGTGCCAGCAGACGGACTGGTCTAGGTGTGCAGTACTTC.

This clone turned up a few times. J is TRBJ1-1 and V is TRBV30; D unresolved. V lost 0 bases to trimming and J lost 0 bases, with 8 bases between them. The CDR3 has 14 amino acids. Germline V gene sequence: CDR1 GTSNPN, CDR2 SVGIG (reference sequence). The CDR3 reads CAWSVLGLNTEAFF. The CDR3 DNA reads as TGTGCCTGGAGTGTACTAGGGCTGAACACTGAAGCTTTCTTT.

The chain is built from TRBV27 and TRBJ1-1; 7 bases map to TRBD1. Losses at the gene ends were 5 bases for V and 1 base for J; bases not matched to a gene: 4. The CDR3 length is 14 residues. From germline, CDR1 is MNHEY and CDR2 SMNVEV (reference sequence). The CDR3 DNA reads TGTGCCAGCAGTCCCCGGACAGGGAACACTGAAGCTTTCTTT. Its protein product is CASSPRTGNTEAFF.

V is TRBV7-3 and J is TRBJ2-2; unclear D gene. Germline CDR1 SGHTA, CDR2 FQGTGA. V shed 0 bases and J shed 3 bases, with 5 bases lying between them. The CDR3 has 14 residues. The CDR3 loop is CASSLTKYTGELFF. The DNA for the CDR3 is TGTGCCAGCAGCTTAACTAAATACACCGGGGAGCTGTTTTTT.

J is TRBJ1-2 and V is TRBV7-9; 8 bases agree with TRBD1. The CDR3 contains 17 residues. After removal of 4 bases from V and 6 bases from J, the junction contained 16 bases not matched to a gene. The germline V gene has CDR1 SEHNR and CDR2 FQNEAQ (reference sequence). The CDR3 DNA reads as TGTGCCAGCAGCTCAACTCAGGGGGCATTTGGTACTGATGGCTACACCTTC. It translates to CASSSTQGAFGTDGYTF.

V usage is TRBV7-2 and J usage is TRBJ2-2; D gene uncertain. The length of the CDR3 is 15 residues. Germline-derived CDR1 and CDR2 are SGHTA and FQGNSA. V lost 0 bases and J lost 4, with 9 bases in between. This chain's CDR3 is CASSLAIVTTGELFF. The CDR3 region has the DNA TGTGCCAGCAGCTTAGCTATAGTTACCACCGGGGAGCTGTTTTTT.

Only one count was recorded for this clone. The chain employs TRBV18 and TRBJ1-2; 7 nucleotides line up with TRBD1. The CDR3 runs to 14 residues. Germline CDR1 reads KGHSH; CDR2 reads LQKENI. V trimming: 3 bases; J trimming: 4 bases; junction bases outside the gene matches: 5. CDR3: CASSPWTGSYGYTF. In DNA form, the CDR3 reads TGTGCCAGCTCACCGTGGACAGGATCCTATGGCTACACCTTC.

The chain couples TRBV2 to TRBJ1-2; D not resolved. The CDR3 extends over 13 amino acids. The germline V gene encodes CDR1 SNHLY and CDR2 FYNNEI. V dropped 3 bases and J dropped 6 bases, with 11 bases sitting between them. The CDR3 is CASSERRLNGYTF. The DNA of the CDR3 is TGTGCCAGCAGTGAGCGCAGACTAAATGGCTACACCTTC.

The J gene is TRBJ1-1, the V gene TRBV7-9; D is possibly TRBD1 (5 bases). The CDR3 extends over 18 amino acids. V dropped 2 bases and J dropped 6 bases, with 25 bases sitting between them. Looked up from germline, CDR1 is SEHNR and CDR2 is FQNEAQ (reference sequence). CDR3 bases: TGTGCCAGCAGCTTAAGTCTCGGTGGACATAAGATAGGAGCTGAAGCTTTCTTT. This gives the protein CASSLSLGGHKIGAEAFF. Combining the CDR3 with reference TRBV7-9 and TRBJ1-1 gives the whole variable domain DTGVSQNPRHKITKRGQNVTFRCDPISEHNRLYWYRQTLGQGPEFLTYFQNEAQLEKSRLLSDRFSAERPKGSFSTLEIQRTEQGDSAMYLCASSLSLGGHKIGAEAFFGQGTRLTVV.